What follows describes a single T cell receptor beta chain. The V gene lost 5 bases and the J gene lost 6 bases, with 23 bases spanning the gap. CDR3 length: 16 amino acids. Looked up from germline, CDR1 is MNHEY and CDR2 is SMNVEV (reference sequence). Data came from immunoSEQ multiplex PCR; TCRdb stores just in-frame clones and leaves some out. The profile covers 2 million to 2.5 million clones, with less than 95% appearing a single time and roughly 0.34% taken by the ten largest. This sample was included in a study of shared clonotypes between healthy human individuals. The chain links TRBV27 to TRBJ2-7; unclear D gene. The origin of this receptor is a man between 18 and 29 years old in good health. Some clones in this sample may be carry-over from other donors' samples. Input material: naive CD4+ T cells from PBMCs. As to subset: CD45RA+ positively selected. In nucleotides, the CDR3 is TGTGCCAGCAGTGTAGACTCGGGCAGGCTGTATGGCGAGCAGTACTTC. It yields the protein CASSVDSGRLYGEQYF.